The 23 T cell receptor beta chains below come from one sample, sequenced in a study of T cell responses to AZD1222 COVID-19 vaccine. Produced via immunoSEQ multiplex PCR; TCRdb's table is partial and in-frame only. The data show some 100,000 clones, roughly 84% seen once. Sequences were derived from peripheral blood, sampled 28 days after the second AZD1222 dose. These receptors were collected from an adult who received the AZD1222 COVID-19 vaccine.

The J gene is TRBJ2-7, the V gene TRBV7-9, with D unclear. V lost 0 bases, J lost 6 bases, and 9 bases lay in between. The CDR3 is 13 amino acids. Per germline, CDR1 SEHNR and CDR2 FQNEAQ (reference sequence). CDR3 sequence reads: CASSLASGSEQYF. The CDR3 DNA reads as TGTGCCAGCAGCTTAGCCTCCGGTTCCGAGCAGTACTTC.

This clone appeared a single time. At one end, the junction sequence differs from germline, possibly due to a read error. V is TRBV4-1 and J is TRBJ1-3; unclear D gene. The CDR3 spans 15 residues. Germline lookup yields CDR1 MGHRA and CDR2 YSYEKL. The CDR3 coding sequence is TGCGCCAGCAGCCAAGTTCTCCAGTCTGGTAACACCATATATTTT. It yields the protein CASSQVLQSGNTIYF.

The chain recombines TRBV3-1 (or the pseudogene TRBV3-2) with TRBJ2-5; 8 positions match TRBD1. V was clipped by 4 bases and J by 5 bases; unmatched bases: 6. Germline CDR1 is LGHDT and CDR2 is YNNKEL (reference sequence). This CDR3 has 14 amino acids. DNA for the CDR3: TGTGCCAGCAGCCCCGGACAGGGATTCGAGACCCAGTACTTC. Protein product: CASSPGQGFETQYF.

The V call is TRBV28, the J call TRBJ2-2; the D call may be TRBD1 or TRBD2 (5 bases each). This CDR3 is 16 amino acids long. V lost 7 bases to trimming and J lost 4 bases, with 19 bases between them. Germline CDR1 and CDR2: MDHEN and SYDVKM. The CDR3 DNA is TGTGCCAGCATCACCCCGGGGCAGGGACGCACCGGGGAGCTGTTTTTT. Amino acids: CASITPGQGRTGELFF.

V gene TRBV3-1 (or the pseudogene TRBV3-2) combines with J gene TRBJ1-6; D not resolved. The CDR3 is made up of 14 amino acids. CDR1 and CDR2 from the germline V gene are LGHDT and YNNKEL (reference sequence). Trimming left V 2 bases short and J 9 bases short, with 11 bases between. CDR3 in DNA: TGTGCCAGCAGCCAATTGGATCTTTCTTCACCCCTCCACTTT. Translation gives CASSQLDLSSPLHF.

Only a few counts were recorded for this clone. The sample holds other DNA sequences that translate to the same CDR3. The CDR3 sequence: CASSVGEAFF. The CDR3 nucleotides are TGTGCCAGCAGTGTGGGTGAAGCTTTCTTT. The V call is TRBV2, the J call TRBJ1-1; D is unclear. V was pared by 4 bases and J by 7 bases, with 4 bases between. CDR3 length: 10 residues. CDR1 is SNHLY, CDR2 FYNNEI, per germline.

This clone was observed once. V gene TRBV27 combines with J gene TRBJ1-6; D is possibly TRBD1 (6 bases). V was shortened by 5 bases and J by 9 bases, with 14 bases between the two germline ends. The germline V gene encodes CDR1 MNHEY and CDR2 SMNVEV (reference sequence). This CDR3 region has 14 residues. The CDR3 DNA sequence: TGTGCCAGCAGTAACAGGGTGGATGGTTCACCCCTCCACTTT. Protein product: CASSNRVDGSPLHF.

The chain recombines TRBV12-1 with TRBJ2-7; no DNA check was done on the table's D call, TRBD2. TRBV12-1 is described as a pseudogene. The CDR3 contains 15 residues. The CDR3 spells CASYQAAGGPYEQYF. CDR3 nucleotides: TGTGCCAGCTACCAAGCGGCGGGAGGGCCGTACGAGCAGTACTTC.

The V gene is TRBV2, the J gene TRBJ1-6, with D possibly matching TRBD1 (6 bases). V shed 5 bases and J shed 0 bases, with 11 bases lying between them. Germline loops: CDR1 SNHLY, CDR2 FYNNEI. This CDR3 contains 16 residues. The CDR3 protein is CASSWTASSYNSPLHF. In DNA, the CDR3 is TGTGCCAGCAGTTGGACAGCGAGCTCCTATAATTCACCCCTCCACTTT.

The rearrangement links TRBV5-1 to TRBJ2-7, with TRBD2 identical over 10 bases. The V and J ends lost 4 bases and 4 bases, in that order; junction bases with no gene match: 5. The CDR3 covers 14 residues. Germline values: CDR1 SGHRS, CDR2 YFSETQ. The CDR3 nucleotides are TGCGCCAGCAGCCGCGGGACTAGCGCTTACGAGCAGTACTTC. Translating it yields CASSRGTSAYEQYF.

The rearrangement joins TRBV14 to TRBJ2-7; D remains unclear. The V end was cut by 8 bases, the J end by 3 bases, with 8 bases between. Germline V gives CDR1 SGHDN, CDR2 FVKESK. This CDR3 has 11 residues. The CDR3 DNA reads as TGTGCCAGCGGAGACTTCTACGAGCAGTACTTC. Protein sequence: CASGDFYEQYF.

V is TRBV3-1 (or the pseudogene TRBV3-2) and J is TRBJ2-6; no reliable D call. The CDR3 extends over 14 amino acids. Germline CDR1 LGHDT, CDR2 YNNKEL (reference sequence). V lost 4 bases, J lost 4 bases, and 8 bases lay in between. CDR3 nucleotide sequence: TGTGCCAGCAGCCTGACTTCCGGGGCCAACGTCCTGACTTTC. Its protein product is CASSLTSGANVLTF.

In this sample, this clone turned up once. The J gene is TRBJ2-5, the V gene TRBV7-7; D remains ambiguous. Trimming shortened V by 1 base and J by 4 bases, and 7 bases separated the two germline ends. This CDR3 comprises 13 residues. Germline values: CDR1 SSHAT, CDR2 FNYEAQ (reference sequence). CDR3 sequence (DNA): TGTGCCAGCAGCTTAGGGACGGGAGAGACCCAGTACTTC. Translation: CASSLGTGETQYF.

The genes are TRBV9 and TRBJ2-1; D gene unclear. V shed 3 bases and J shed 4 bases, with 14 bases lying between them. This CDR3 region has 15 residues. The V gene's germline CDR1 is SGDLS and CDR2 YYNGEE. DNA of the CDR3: TGTGCCAGCAGCGAGGACCTGGTTTTGTACAATGAGCAGTTCTTC. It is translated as CASSEDLVLYNEQFF.

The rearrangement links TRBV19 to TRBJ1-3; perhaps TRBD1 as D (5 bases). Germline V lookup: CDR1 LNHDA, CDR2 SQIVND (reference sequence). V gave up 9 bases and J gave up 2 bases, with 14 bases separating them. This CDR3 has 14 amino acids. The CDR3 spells CASDSLDAGNTIYF. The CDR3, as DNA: TGTGCCAGCGACAGTTTAGATGCTGGAAACACCATATATTTT.

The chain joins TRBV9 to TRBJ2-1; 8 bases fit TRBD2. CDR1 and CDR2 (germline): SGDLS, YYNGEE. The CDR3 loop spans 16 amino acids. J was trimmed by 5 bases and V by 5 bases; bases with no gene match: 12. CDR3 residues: CASSRNLAGYDNEQFF. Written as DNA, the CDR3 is TGTGCCAGCAGTCGAAATCTAGCGGGCTACGACAATGAGCAGTTCTTC. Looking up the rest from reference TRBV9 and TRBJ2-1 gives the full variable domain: DSGVTQTPKHLITATGQRVTLRCSPRSGDLSVYWYQQSLDQGLQFLIQYYNGEERAKGNILERFSAQQFPDLHSELNLSSLELGDSALYFCASSRNLAGYDNEQFFGPGTRLTVL.

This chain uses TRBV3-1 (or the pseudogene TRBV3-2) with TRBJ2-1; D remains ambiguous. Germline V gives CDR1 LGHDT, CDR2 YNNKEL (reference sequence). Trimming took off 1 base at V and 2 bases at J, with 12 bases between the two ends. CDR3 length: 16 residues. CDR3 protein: CASSQGGYPAYNEQFF. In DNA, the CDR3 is TGTGCCAGCAGCCAAGGCGGCTACCCAGCCTACAATGAGCAGTTCTTC.

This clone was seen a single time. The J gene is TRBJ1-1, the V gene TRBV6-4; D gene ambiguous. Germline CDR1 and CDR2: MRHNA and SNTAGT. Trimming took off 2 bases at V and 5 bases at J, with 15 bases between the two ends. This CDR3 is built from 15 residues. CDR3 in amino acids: CASSDTRSGGTEAFF. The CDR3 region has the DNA TGTGCCAGCAGTGACACTCGCTCGGGAGGAACTGAAGCTTTCTTT.

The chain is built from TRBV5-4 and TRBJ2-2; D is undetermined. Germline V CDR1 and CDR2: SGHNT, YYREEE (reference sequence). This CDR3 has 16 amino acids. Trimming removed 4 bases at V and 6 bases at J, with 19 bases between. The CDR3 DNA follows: TGTGCCAGCAGCCCGGAACCCCTCGTAGATTCCGGGGAGCTGTTTTTT. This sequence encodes CASSPEPLVDSGELFF.

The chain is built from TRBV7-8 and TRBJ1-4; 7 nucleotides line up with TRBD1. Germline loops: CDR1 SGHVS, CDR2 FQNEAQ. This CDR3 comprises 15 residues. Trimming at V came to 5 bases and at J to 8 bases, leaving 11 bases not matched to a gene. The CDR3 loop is CASSIRQGPREKLFF. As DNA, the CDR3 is TGTGCCAGCAGCATTAGACAGGGACCAAGAGAAAAACTGTTTTTT.

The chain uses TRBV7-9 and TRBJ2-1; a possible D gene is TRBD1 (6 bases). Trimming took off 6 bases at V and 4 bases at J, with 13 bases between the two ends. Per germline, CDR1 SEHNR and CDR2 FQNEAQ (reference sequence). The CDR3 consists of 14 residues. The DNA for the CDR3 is TGTGCCAGCAGAGGGCAGGGGATATACAATGAGCAGTTCTTC. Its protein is CASRGQGIYNEQFF.

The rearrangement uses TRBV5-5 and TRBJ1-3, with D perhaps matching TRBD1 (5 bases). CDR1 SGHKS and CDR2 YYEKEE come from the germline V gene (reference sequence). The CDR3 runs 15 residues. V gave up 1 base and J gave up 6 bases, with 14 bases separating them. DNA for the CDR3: TGTGCCAGCAGCTTGAACGACAGAATATCAAACACCATATATTTT. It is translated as CASSLNDRISNTIYF.

Here the CDR3 DNA reads TGTGCCAGCAGCTACAGGGGGCGCGATGAAAAACTGTTTTTT. Translation: CASSYRGRDEKLFF. This chain links TRBV7-2 with TRBJ1-4; 9 bases map to TRBD1. There are 14 residues in the CDR3. J was trimmed by 6 bases and V by 4 bases; bases with no gene match: 3. The germline V gene has CDR1 SGHTA and CDR2 FQGNSA.